The sequence of this T cell receptor beta chain was determined in a study of blood T cells in healthy people across ages. The study's findings and limits: Long-lived donors had more naive CD4+ cells and higher diversity than aged donors.

Total RNA, at least 5.5 micrograms per sample, came from PBMCs. The authors ran a second PCR of about 6 to 12 cycles using a sample-barcoded 5' primer and a J-beta primer mix. Each of the cDNA molecules was tagged by a template-switch adaptor with 12 random nucleotides. All samples yielded 3 million or more CDR3-containing paired-end reads. TCRdb reprocessed the 5' RACE reads via MiXCR and lists one record per CDR3 protein. The data hold about 1.8 million distinct CDR3 sequences, with roughly 50% observed a single time. Comments on this clonotype: No antigen is known for it.

CDR3 length: 15 amino acids. V lost 6 bases and J lost 0; bases outside the gene matches: 5. The V gene's germline CDR1 is DFQATT and CDR2 SNEGSKA (reference sequence). The clonotype comes from a woman aged 40 to 49 in good health. The chain uses TRBV20-1 and TRBJ2-6, with 7 nucleotides matching TRBD1. The sample comprised blood. DNA for the CDR3: TGCAGTGCCGATCACAGGGGCTCTGGGGCCAACGTCCTGACTTTC. This sequence encodes CSADHRGSGANVLTF.